What follows are 10 T cell receptor beta chains derived from one specimen sequenced in a study of T cell responses to AZD1222 COVID-19 vaccine. Only in-frame clones appear in the TCRdb table, and some are missing; sequencing was by immunoSEQ multiplex PCR. The sample lists around 53,000 clones, about 86% occurring once. The specimen was peripheral blood, collected 28 days after the second AZD1222 dose. The receptor source for this set is an adult who received the AZD1222 COVID-19 vaccine.

This chain uses TRBV4-1 with TRBJ1-5, with a possible D match to TRBD1 (6 bases). This CDR3 has 15 residues. V shed 4 bases and J shed 0 bases, with 10 bases lying between them. CDR1 is MGHRA and CDR2 is YSYEKL in the germline V gene. The CDR3 is CASSPGTFSNQPQHF. The CDR3, as DNA: TGCGCCAGCAGCCCCGGGACATTTAGCAATCAGCCCCAGCATTTT.

This clone was recorded a few times. V usage is TRBV28 and J usage is TRBJ1-2; tentative D call: TRBD1 (5 bases). Trimming removed 5 bases at V and 8 bases at J, with 15 bases between. Germline V lookup: CDR1 MDHEN, CDR2 SYDVKM. The CDR3 extends over 13 amino acids. The CDR3 sequence: CASSSREPPGYTF. In DNA form, the CDR3 reads TGTGCCAGCAGTAGCAGGGAACCCCCAGGCTACACCTTC.

The J gene is TRBJ1-1, the V gene TRBV7-3, with 8 bases matching TRBD1. The J segment lost 5 bases and the V segment lost 5 bases, leaving 7 bases of the junction unmatched. Germline assignment: CDR1 SGHTA and CDR2 FQGTGA. The CDR3 spans 14 residues. CDR3 in DNA: TGTGCCAGCAGCACCGGACAGGGAAGGACTGAAGCTTTCTTT. Amino acid sequence: CASSTGQGRTEAFF.

This chain links TRBV12-3 or TRBV12-4 with TRBJ2-3; no clear D gene. The V and J ends lost 5 bases and 1 base respectively, with 1 base between them. CDR3 length: 11 amino acids. DNA of the CDR3: TGTGCCAGCAGTCGCACAGATACGCAGTATTTT. As protein: CASSRTDTQYF.

The chain combines TRBV2 with TRBJ1-3, with D hard to call. V lost 0 bases and J 0 bases, leaving 3 bases between the germline ends. The CDR3 has 14 amino acids. Germline CDR1 is SNHLY and CDR2 is FYNNEI. CDR3 loop: CASSEASSGNTIYF. The CDR3 DNA reads as TGTGCCAGCAGTGAAGCTAGCTCTGGAAACACCATATATTTT.

This clone was detected a few times. CDR3 nucleotide sequence: TGTGCCAGCAGTTACATGCGGGAGGGCCAAGAGACCCAGTACTTC. This sequence encodes CASSYMREGQETQYF. V gene TRBV6-2 or TRBV6-3 combines with J gene TRBJ2-5; 9 nucleotides match TRBD2. The junction had 2 bases not matched to a gene; V was cut back by 2 bases and J by 1 base. CDR3 length: 15 amino acids. Germline V gene data show CDR1 as MNHEY and CDR2 as SVGEGT.

J is TRBJ1-2 and V is TRBV14; D perhaps matches TRBD1 (5 bases). The CDR3 sequence is 15 residues long. Germline lookup yields CDR1 SGHDN and CDR2 FVKESK. Trimming stripped 4 bases from V and 4 bases from J, with 16 bases between. The CDR3: CASSRGGALGYGYTF. The CDR3 coding sequence is TGTGCCAGCAGCCGCGGAGGGGCCTTGGGCTATGGCTACACCTTC.

This chain joins TRBV5-4 and TRBJ1-2, with 9 nucleotides matching TRBD1. Germline V CDR1 and CDR2: SGHNT, YYREEE (reference sequence). The CDR3 consists of 14 residues. Trimming removed 4 bases from V and 8 bases from J; junction bases left unmatched: 9. The CDR3 region is CASSTGTGLVGYTF. The CDR3 nucleotides are TGTGCCAGCAGCACAGGGACAGGGCTAGTCGGCTACACCTTC.

This clone came up a few times. The chain links TRBV19 to TRBJ2-7, with TRBD1 as a possible D gene (6 bases). The V end lost 6 bases, the J end lost 3 bases, and 9 bases lay between the germline ends. The CDR3 totals 12 residues. Germline V gene data show CDR1 as LNHDA and CDR2 as SQIVND (reference sequence). As DNA, the CDR3 is TGTGCCAGTAGACACAGGGTCTACGAGCAGTACTTC. This gives the protein CASRHRVYEQYF.

The chain uses TRBV18 and TRBJ2-3, with 12 bases lining up with TRBD2. This CDR3 comprises 16 residues. Trimming at V came to 3 bases and at J to 4 bases, leaving 5 bases not matched to a gene. In germline, CDR1 is KGHSH, CDR2 LQKENI. CDR3 in amino acids: CASSPQTSGSADTQYF. DNA for the CDR3: TGTGCCAGCTCACCCCAGACTAGCGGGAGTGCAGATACGCAGTATTTT. Full variable domain (rest looked up from reference TRBV18 and TRBJ2-3): NAGVMQNPRHLVRRRGQEARLRCSPMKGHSHVYWYRQLPEEGLKFMVYLQKENIIDESGMPKERFSAEFPKEGPSILRIQQVVRGDSAAYFCASSPQTSGSADTQYFGPGTRLTVL.